This is a list of T cell receptor beta chains from one sample in a study of cytomegalovirus exposure and HLA in healthy donors. Here immunoSEQ multiplex PCR was the method, and the copy in TCRdb shows in-frame clones only, minus some. The sample carries 200,000 to 300,000 clones, 84% recorded once. Sequenced sample: PBMCs. All receptors derive from a woman between 40 and 50 years old in good health and CMV-seropositive. Both conserved end residues are part of each CDR3. The D gene is left open where the match is weak. Clone sizes are given selectively: once, few, many, or a class where the clone is expanded.

abundance	d_gene	v_gene	j_gene	CDR3aa	CDR3nt
-	TRBD1	TRBV10-3	TRBJ2-2	CAISAQGAPPRELFF	TGTGCCATCAGTGCTCAGGGGGCTCCTCCTAGGGAGCTGTTTTTT
-	TRBD2	TRBV5-1	TRBJ2-1	CASSSLAGDNNEQFF	TGCGCCAGCAGCTCCCTAGCGGGGGATAACAATGAGCAGTTCTTC
-	-	TRBV2	TRBJ2-7	CASRRTDTAIYEQYF	TGTGCCAGCAGGAGAACTGACACAGCCATCTACGAGCAGTACTTC
once	-	TRBV28	TRBJ1-3	CASSASGFTGNTIYF	TGTGCCAGCAGTGCTTCGGGGTTTACTGGAAACACCATATATTTT
-	-	TRBV5-1	TRBJ2-2	CASSARPGASNTGELFF	TGCGCCAGCAGCGCCCGGCCAGGGGCCTCGAACACCGGGGAGCTGTTTTTT
-	TRBD2	TRBV5-1	TRBJ2-1	CASSLAGSSYNEQFF	TGCGCCAGCAGCCTAGCGGGGAGCTCCTACAATGAGCAGTTCTTC
-	TRBD1	TRBV19	TRBJ1-5	CASSIAGTGAQPQHF	TGTGCCAGTAGTATCGCCGGGACAGGGGCTCAGCCCCAGCATTTT
-	TRBD2	TRBV5-6	TRBJ2-3	CASSLRGPGGRDTQYF	TGTGCCAGCAGCTTGAGGGGACCGGGAGGGCGAGATACGCAGTATTTT
-	TRBD1	TRBV11-2	TRBJ2-4	CASSSRDRGGLAKNIQYF	TGTGCCAGCAGCTCACGGGACAGGGGGGGACTAGCCAAAAACATTCAGTACTTC
-	TRBD2	TRBV5-1	TRBJ2-5	CASSLEGGNQETQYF	TGCGCCAGCAGCTTGGAGGGAGGGAACCAAGAGACCCAGTACTTC
-	TRBD2	TRBV28	TRBJ2-1	CASSFRLAGDNEQFF	TGTGCCAGCAGTTTTAGGCTAGCGGGCGACAATGAGCAGTTCTTC
once	-	TRBV4-3	TRBJ1-1	CASSQEPGLNTEAFF	TGCGCCAGCAGCCAGGAGCCGGGACTCAACACTGAAGCTTTCTTT
-	-	TRBV4-3	TRBJ1-1	CASSQDRGRGSEAFF	TGCGCCAGCAGCCAAGATAGGGGCCGGGGGTCTGAAGCTTTCTTT
-	-	TRBV27	TRBJ1-4	CASSFTSSQRGKNCFF	-
-	-	TRBV20-1	TRBJ2-7	CSAKLGMEQYF	TGCAGTGCCAAGCTCGGGATGGAGCAGTACTTC
few	-	TRBV30	TRBJ1-2	CASDPGQGIGYTF	TGTGCCTCTGACCCAGGGCAGGGGATAGGCTACACCTTC
-	-	TRBV9	TRBJ2-7	CASSVGDYQTYEQYF	TGTGCCAGCAGCGTAGGAGACTACCAAACCTACGAGCAGTACTTC
-	TRBD2	TRBV10-3	TRBJ2-1	CAISDSGTSTTNEQFF	TGTGCCATCAGTGACTCCGGGACTAGCACTACAAATGAGCAGTTCTTC
once	-	TRBV7-2	TRBJ2-7	CASSLAGGGDPSYEQYF	TGTGCCAGCAGCTTAGCTGGGGGGGGCGACCCCTCCTACGAGCAGTACTTC
-	TRBD2	TRBV27	TRBJ2-7	CASWTSTGTSGRPSYEQYF	TGTGCCAGCTGGACCTCAACCGGGACTAGCGGGAGGCCATCCTACGAGCAGTACTTC
-	TRBD2	TRBV27	TRBJ2-3	CASSPWGSGTTDTQYF	TGTGCCAGCAGCCCCTGGGGCAGCGGGACCACAGATACGCAGTATTTT
-	-	TRBV27	TRBJ2-3	CASNRRGDISSTDTQYF	TGTGCCAGCAACCGAAGGGGCGACATATCTAGCACAGATACGCAGTATTTT
-	-	TRBV27	TRBJ1-1	CASSLRGIRTEAFF	TGTGCCAGCAGTTTACGGGGGATTAGAACTGAAGCTTTCTTT
once	TRBD1	TRBV14	TRBJ2-1	CASSHARGPYNEQFF	TGTGCCAGCAGCCACGCCAGGGGGCCGTACAATGAGCAGTTCTTC
-	-	TRBV30	TRBJ2-2	CAWSAPGGLNTGELFF	TGTGCCTGGAGTGCCCCTGGGGGCCTCAACACCGGGGAGCTGTTTTTT
-	-	TRBV19	TRBJ2-7	CASSIGASATYEQYF	TGTGCCAGTAGTATAGGAGCGTCCGCTACTTACGAGCAGTACTTC
-	-	TRBV29-1	TRBJ2-7	CSVKRTSSYEQYF	TGCAGCGTTAAGCGGACCTCCTCCTACGAGCAGTACTTC